The 27 T cell receptor beta chains below come from one sample, sequenced in a study of T cell responses to AZD1222 COVID-19 vaccine. The assay was immunoSEQ multiplex PCR, and TCRdb's table has in-frame clones only and misses some. This sample has approximately 100,000 clones; about 90% occur once, and the top ten carry less than 9.5%. The starting material was peripheral blood, obtained 28 days after the second AZD1222 dose. The receptors were sampled from an adult who received the AZD1222 COVID-19 vaccine.

V is TRBV6-2 or TRBV6-3 and J is TRBJ2-7; maybe TRBD2 (6 bases). Trimming left V 2 bases short and J 3 bases short, with 8 bases between. The CDR3 is made up of 13 amino acids. Germline lookup yields CDR1 MNHEY and CDR2 SVGEGT. For the CDR3, the DNA is TGTGCCAGCAGTTACCTCGGGAGCTACGAGCAGTACTTC. Protein product: CASSYLGSYEQYF.

CDR3 residues: CASSQSGTGELFF. Written as DNA, the CDR3 is TGTGCCAGCAGTCAATCCGGAACCGGGGAGCTGTTTTTT. The chain is built from TRBV9 and TRBJ2-2; D is uncertain. The CDR3 sequence is 13 residues long. CDR1 and CDR2 (germline): SGDLS, YYNGEE. Between the trimmed V and J ends, which lost 5 bases and 5 bases, there was a span of 10 bases.

The chain has TRBV7-3 and TRBJ2-1; D is uncertain. The CDR3 is made up of 13 amino acids. Germline CDR1 SGHTA, CDR2 FQGTGA. V lost 0 bases and J lost 8, with 8 bases in between. For the CDR3, the DNA is TGTGCCAGCAGCTTAACTAGTATTCATGAGCAGTTCTTC. This translates into CASSLTSIHEQFF. Combining the CDR3 with reference TRBV7-3 and TRBJ2-1 gives the whole variable domain GAGVSQTPSNKVTEKGKYVELRCDPISGHTALYWYRQSLGQGPEFLIYFQGTGAADDSGLPNDRFFAVRPEGSVSTLKIQRTERGDSAVYLCASSLTSIHEQFFGPGTRLTVL.

The chain employs TRBV18 and TRBJ1-4; unclear D gene. The ends were cut back, 1 base at V and 2 bases at J, with 17 bases in the middle. CDR3 size: 18 residues. Germline CDR1 reads KGHSH; CDR2 reads LQKENI. The DNA of the CDR3 is TGTGCCAGCTCACCACTCGGCGGGCGGAGTCGGACTAATGAAAAACTGTTTTTT. It is translated as CASSPLGGRSRTNEKLFF.

This clone showed up just once. This sequence joins TRBV11-2 and TRBJ1-4; no definite D call. CDR1 and CDR2 (germline): SGHAT, FQNNGV. V lost 5 bases and J 7 bases, leaving 20 bases between the germline ends. The CDR3 runs 16 residues. The CDR3 reads CASSKSTLFLGEKLFF. CDR3 DNA: TGTGCCAGCAGCAAATCGACATTGTTCCTTGGTGAAAAACTGTTTTTT.

The chain joins TRBV5-5 to TRBJ2-1; TRBD2 is a possible D gene (5 bases). Germline V gene data show CDR1 as SGHKS and CDR2 as YYEKEE (reference sequence). The CDR3 has 14 amino acids. Trimming took 1 base from V and 6 from J, leaving 11 bases between them. The CDR3 is CASSLKALANEQFF. In DNA, the CDR3 is TGTGCCAGCAGCTTGAAGGCCCTAGCCAATGAGCAGTTCTTC.

V is TRBV4-1 and J is TRBJ1-3, with D uncertain. This CDR3 has 14 residues. Germline CDR1 reads MGHRA; CDR2 reads YSYEKL. The V end lost 6 bases, the J end lost 5 bases, and 14 bases lay between the germline ends. This CDR3 reads CASSDWGRRNTIYF. The CDR3 region has the DNA TGCGCCAGCAGTGATTGGGGTCGGAGAAACACCATATATTTT.

This chain joins TRBV5-4 and TRBJ2-7; TRBD1 aligns across 8 bases. Per the germline V gene, CDR1 is SGHNT and CDR2 is YYREEE (reference sequence). J gave up 0 bases and V 0 bases, and 2 bases lay outside the gene matches. The CDR3 spans 15 residues. The DNA for the CDR3 is TGTGCCAGCAGCTTGGGGACAGGGCCCTCCTACGAGCAGTACTTC. It translates to CASSLGTGPSYEQYF.

This chain uses TRBV6-2 or TRBV6-3 with TRBJ2-3; TRBD2 matches at 11 bases. CDR1 MNHEY and CDR2 SVGEGT come from the germline V gene. The length of the CDR3 is 15 residues. The junction had 4 bases not matched to a gene; V was cut back by 5 bases and J by 3 bases. Here the CDR3 DNA reads TGTGCCAGCAGTCTTACTAGCGGGGGAACAGATACGCAGTATTTT. Translating it yields CASSLTSGGTDTQYF.

The chain links TRBV5-4 to TRBJ2-3; D possibly corresponds to TRBD1 (5 bases). CDR3 size: 12 residues. The V and J ends lost 4 bases and 7 bases respectively, with 10 bases between them. Germline V CDR1 and CDR2: SGHNT, YYREEE (reference sequence). The CDR3 sequence is CASSIRTNTQYF. CDR3 in DNA: TGTGCCAGCAGCATTAGGACAAATACGCAGTATTTT.

This clone was counted once. The V and J genes are TRBV6-2 or TRBV6-3 and TRBJ2-7, with 8 bases matching TRBD1. The V gene end was trimmed by 4 bases and the J gene end by 5 bases; junction bases not matched to a gene: 7. Germline lookup yields CDR1 MNHEY and CDR2 SVGEGT. The CDR3 is made up of 14 amino acids. The CDR3 sequence is CASSSDREVHEQYF. The CDR3 DNA follows: TGTGCCAGCAGTTCGGACAGGGAAGTCCACGAGCAGTACTTC.

The gene calls are TRBV9 and TRBJ1-1, with unresolved D. Between the trimmed V and J ends, which lost 4 bases and 0 bases, there was a span of 7 bases. The CDR3 has 13 residues. Germline loops: CDR1 SGDLS, CDR2 YYNGEE. The CDR3 coding sequence is TGTGCCAGCAGCCCTTCACTGAACACTGAAGCTTTCTTT. Protein product: CASSPSLNTEAFF.

The V and J genes are TRBV5-1 and TRBJ2-7, with 11 positions matching TRBD2. The CDR3 is 16 amino acids. Per germline, CDR1 SGHRS and CDR2 YFSETQ. J gave up 0 bases and V 2 bases, and 4 bases lay outside the gene matches. CDR3 loop: CASSLLAGATSYEQYF. The CDR3 bases are TGCGCCAGCAGCTTACTAGCGGGGGCAACCTCCTACGAGCAGTACTTC. The variable domain in full, with the rest retrieved from reference TRBV5-1 and TRBJ2-7, is KAGVTQTPRYLIKTRGQQVTLSCSPISGHRSVSWYQQTPGQGLQFLFEYFSETQRNKGNFPGRFSGRQFSNSRSEMNVSTLELGDSALYLCASSLLAGATSYEQYFGPGTRLTVT.

This chain joins TRBV19 and TRBJ2-7; D is perhaps TRBD1 (6 bases). Between the trimmed V and J ends, which lost 4 bases and 2 bases, there was a span of 12 bases. Looked up from germline, CDR1 is LNHDA and CDR2 is SQIVND (reference sequence). The CDR3 spans 14 residues. CDR3 DNA sequence: TGTGCCAGTAGTACCCAAACAGGGACCTACGAGCAGTACTTC. It specifies CASSTQTGTYEQYF.

This clone appeared a single time. The chain uses TRBV9 and TRBJ1-1; D is unresolved. Trimming removed 4 bases at V and 1 base at J, with 14 bases between. The CDR3 runs 15 residues. Germline assignment: CDR1 SGDLS and CDR2 YYNGEE. CDR3 sequence reads: CASSRHRAGNTEAFF. The DNA of the CDR3 is TGTGCCAGCAGCCGACATCGGGCGGGGAACACTGAAGCTTTCTTT.

The chain joins TRBV7-3 to TRBJ1-6; D not resolved. With 1 base removed from V and 0 bases from J, the gap between germline ends came to 4 bases. The CDR3 has 15 residues. The V gene's germline CDR1 is SGHTA and CDR2 FQGTGA. CDR3 residues: CASSLSSSYNSPLHF. The CDR3 region has the DNA TGTGCCAGCAGCTTAAGCAGCTCCTATAATTCACCCCTCCACTTT.

The chain couples TRBV2 to TRBJ1-4, with 11 bases fitting TRBD1. The CDR3 runs 15 residues. The germline CDR1 and CDR2 sequences are SNHLY and FYNNEI. The V gene end was trimmed by 8 bases and the J gene end by 1 base; junction bases not matched to a gene: 3. The CDR3 protein is CASEGQGVTNEKLFF. CDR3 coding DNA: TGTGCCAGCGAGGGACAGGGGGTAACTAATGAAAAACTGTTTTTT.

The rearrangement links TRBV30 to TRBJ2-7; D is perhaps TRBD2 (6 bases). This CDR3 spans 12 amino acids. V shed 1 base and J shed 6 bases, with 10 bases lying between them. CDR1 is GTSNPN and CDR2 is SVGIG in the germline V gene (reference sequence). Written as DNA, the CDR3 is TGTGCCTGGAGTGAAGGAGGGATCGAGCAGTACTTC. The encoded protein is CAWSEGGIEQYF.

This clone was counted a single time. The chain couples TRBV6-5 to TRBJ2-3; TRBD2 aligns across 7 bases. Looked up from germline, CDR1 is MNHEY and CDR2 is SVGAGI. Losses at the gene ends were 5 bases for V and 2 bases for J; bases not matched to a gene: 4. The CDR3 is made up of 14 amino acids. CDR3: CASSPSGDTDTQYF. The CDR3 DNA is TGTGCCAGCAGTCCCAGCGGGGACACAGATACGCAGTATTTT.

The rearrangement links TRBV6-5 to TRBJ1-2; D is perhaps TRBD1 (5 bases). This CDR3 spans 14 amino acids. The V end lost 8 bases, the J end lost 0 bases, and 13 bases lay between the germline ends. Germline values: CDR1 MNHEY, CDR2 SVGAGI. In DNA, the CDR3 is TGTGCCAGCCGGCGGGGCGCGCCTAACTATGGCTACACCTTC. Its protein product is CASRRGAPNYGYTF.

The chain uses TRBV5-1 and TRBJ2-5, with D possibly matching TRBD2 (6 bases). Trimming removed 0 bases at V and 4 bases at J, with 13 bases between. CDR1 is SGHRS and CDR2 is YFSETQ in the germline V gene. The length of the CDR3 is 15 residues. In DNA form, the CDR3 reads TGCGCCAGCAGCTTGGCCTATGGAGGGCTAGAGACCCAGTACTTC. It codes for CASSLAYGGLETQYF.

The genes are TRBV6-2 or TRBV6-3 and TRBJ2-5; D gene unclear. The germline V gene encodes CDR1 MNHEY and CDR2 SVGEGT. V dropped 2 bases and J dropped 4 bases, with 2 bases sitting between them. The length of the CDR3 is 11 residues. CDR3 in amino acids: CASSYTETQYF. The CDR3 DNA reads TGTGCCAGCAGTTACACAGAGACCCAGTACTTC.

The V and J genes are TRBV5-8 and TRBJ1-1; possible D gene TRBD1, 5 bases. This CDR3 is 15 amino acids long. Germline V gene lookup returns CDR1 SGHTS and CDR2 YDEGEE. V lost 4 bases and J 0 bases, leaving 13 bases between the germline ends. CDR3 in amino acids: CASSRQPQVNTEAFF. For the CDR3, the DNA is TGTGCCAGCAGCCGACAACCACAGGTGAACACTGAAGCTTTCTTT.

This clone has a single count. The chain joins TRBV4-2 to TRBJ1-1; tentatively, D is TRBD1 (5 bases). The CDR3 is made up of 15 amino acids. CDR1 is LGHNA, CDR2 YNFKEQ, per germline. V was cut by 0 bases and J by 5 bases, with 13 bases left in between. CDR3 sequence reads: CASSQDRGGSTEAFF. The DNA for the CDR3 is TGTGCCAGCAGCCAAGATAGGGGAGGGTCGACTGAAGCTTTCTTT.

The J gene is TRBJ1-3, the V gene TRBV3-1 (or the pseudogene TRBV3-2), with D possibly matching TRBD1 (5 bases). CDR3 length: 17 amino acids. V was cut by 5 bases and J by 4 bases, with 21 bases left in between. Germline values: CDR1 LGHDT, CDR2 YNNKEL (reference sequence). CDR3 residues: CASSVSFRGTDGNTIYF. Here the CDR3 DNA reads TGTGCCAGCAGCGTGAGCTTCCGGGGGACGGACGGAAACACCATATATTTT.

The chain recombines TRBV27 with TRBJ1-6, with D tentatively TRBD1 (5 bases). V lost 9 bases to trimming and J lost 9 bases, with 18 bases between them. The CDR3 spans 14 residues. Germline assignment: CDR1 MNHEY and CDR2 SMNVEV (reference sequence). CDR3 sequence reads: CASASTPQGSPLHF. The CDR3 nucleotides are TGTGCCAGTGCGTCAACCCCCCAGGGTTCACCCCTCCACTTT.

The chain's CDR3 is CASSASARHEKLFF. CDR3 nucleotide sequence: TGTGCCAGCAGTGCCTCGGCTAGGCATGAAAAACTGTTTTTT. The rearrangement links TRBV25-1 to TRBJ1-4; D is ambiguous. Trimming took off 4 bases at V and 6 bases at J, with 12 bases between the two ends. Germline lookup yields CDR1 MGHDK and CDR2 SYGVNS. The CDR3 is 14 amino acids.